Below, 30 T cell receptor beta chains from the same sample are listed, as sequenced in a study of blood T cell repertoires in COVID-19 (dated by TCRdb to the early 2020s). Libraries were constructed by the immunoSEQ multiplex PCR assay. TCRdb took over this immuneACCESS table, retaining in-frame rearrangements with V and J assigned. Such tables are incomplete; in checked studies, under half of the missing clones stem from an unresolved V gene, and the remainder is unexplained. Within this sample are around 30,000 clones, with around 92% of them counted one time only. Approximately 2.5% of the sample comes from the top ten. The specimen sequenced was peripheral blood. The receptors were gathered from a man in his fifties with active COVID-19.

This chain uses TRBV29-1 with TRBJ1-2, with TRBD1 matching 11 bases. The CDR3 has 15 residues. J gave up 7 bases and V 4 bases, and 11 bases lay outside the gene matches. CDR1 is SQVTM, CDR2 ANQGSEA, per germline. For the CDR3, the DNA is TGCAGCGTTGCGTTTCGGACAGGGGGCAGCTCTGGCTACACCTTC. This gives the protein CSVAFRTGGSSGYTF.

The chain is built from TRBV27 and TRBJ1-1, with 7 bases fitting TRBD1. The CDR3 runs to 20 residues. Germline V gene data show CDR1 as MNHEY and CDR2 as SMNVEV (reference sequence). V shed 6 bases and J 0 bases; nucleotides not matched to a gene: 22. The CDR3 loop reads CASRSVDLRDRENMNTEAFF. DNA of the CDR3: TGTGCCAGCAGGTCCGTAGACCTCCGGGACAGAGAAAATATGAACACTGAAGCTTTCTTT.

This chain joins TRBV30 and TRBJ2-7; 12 nucleotides line up with TRBD1. The CDR3 spans 16 residues. CDR1 is GTSNPN and CDR2 is SVGIG in the germline V gene (reference sequence). Unmatched junction bases numbered 10, after V lost 3 bases and J lost 4 bases. The CDR3 DNA follows: TGTGCCTGGAGGCGAAAACCGGGACAGGGGGCTTACGAGCAGTACTTC. This encodes CAWRRKPGQGAYEQYF.

V and J are TRBV4-2 and TRBJ2-2, with 8 bases matching TRBD2. Germline V gives CDR1 LGHNA, CDR2 YNFKEQ. This CDR3 has 18 amino acids. The V and J ends lost 0 bases and 6 bases, in that order; junction bases with no gene match: 12. CDR3 region: CASSQELQGGRFAGELFF. The CDR3 coding sequence is TGTGCCAGCAGCCAAGAATTACAGGGCGGGAGGTTCGCCGGGGAGCTGTTTTTT.

The V gene is TRBV21-1, the J gene TRBJ1-2; TRBD1, the table's D call, lacks a check against the DNA. TRBV21-1 is a documented pseudogene. The length of the CDR3 is 12 residues. CDR3 sequence reads: CASSQGQYGYTF. The CDR3 DNA reads TGTGCCAGCAGCCAGGGACAATATGGCTACACCTTC.

The CDR3 spells CASSLARGNYGYTF. CDR3 DNA: TGTGCCAGCAGCTTGGCGCGGGGAAACTATGGCTACACCTTC. The chain couples TRBV5-5 to TRBJ1-2, with D unresolved. CDR1 and CDR2 (germline): SGHKS, YYEKEE (reference sequence). The CDR3 length is 14 residues. The V gene lost 0 bases and the J gene lost 2 bases, with 8 bases spanning the gap.

J is TRBJ2-3 and V is TRBV7-7; tentative D call: TRBD2 (7 bases). The CDR3 sequence is 15 residues long. The germline V gene has CDR1 SSHAT and CDR2 FNYEAQ (reference sequence). Deletions cut 5 bases from V and 0 bases from J, with 12 bases between. The CDR3 DNA reads as TGTGCCAGCAGCCCGGGGGGCAGGAGCACAGATACGCAGTATTTT. It codes for CASSPGGRSTDTQYF.

V is TRBV5-8 and J is TRBJ1-4; 7 nucleotides line up with TRBD1. The CDR3 sequence is 15 residues long. With 5 bases clipped from V and 8 bases from J, the junction kept 12 bases outside the gene matches. The V gene's germline CDR1 is SGHTS and CDR2 YDEGEE. CDR3 amino acids: CASSLTQGSGEKLFF. The CDR3 nucleotides read TGTGCCAGCAGTCTAACACAGGGGTCGGGCGAAAAACTGTTTTTT.

CDR3 loop: CSAIPERTPYGYTF. CDR3 nucleotide sequence: TGCAGCGCCATACCAGAAAGGACACCTTATGGCTACACCTTC. The chain has TRBV29-1 and TRBJ1-2, with D tentatively TRBD1 (5 bases). The CDR3 loop spans 14 amino acids. V was trimmed by 7 bases and J by 5 bases, leaving 20 bases between them. Germline V gene sequence: CDR1 SQVTM, CDR2 ANQGSEA. The complete variable domain, with remaining parts taken from reference TRBV29-1 and TRBJ1-2, reads SAVISQKPSRDICQRGTSLTIQCQVDSQVTMMFWYRQQPGQSLTLIATANQGSEATYESGFVIDKFPISRPNLTFSTLTVSNMSPEDSSIYLCSAIPERTPYGYTFGSGTRLTVV.

The sample holds a few counts of this clone. V and J are TRBV29-1 and TRBJ1-6; 7 positions agree with TRBD1. CDR1 and CDR2 (germline): SQVTM, ANQGSEA. The CDR3 extends over 14 amino acids. J was trimmed by 8 bases and V by 5 bases; bases with no gene match: 9. The CDR3 is CSVRTDRDDSPLHF. Written as DNA, the CDR3 is TGCAGCGTTCGGACCGACAGGGATGATTCACCCCTCCACTTT.

The rearrangement links TRBV6-1 to TRBJ1-2, with TRBD1 matching 8 bases. CDR1 and CDR2 (germline): MNHNS, SASEGT. This CDR3 spans 15 amino acids. Unmatched junction bases numbered 5, after V lost 2 bases and J lost 3 bases. The CDR3 DNA is TGTGCCAGCAGTGAATCGACAGGGGCCTACTATGGCTACACCTTC. It yields the protein CASSESTGAYYGYTF.

The chain links TRBV28 to TRBJ1-5; 9 bases align to TRBD1. Germline V gene sequence: CDR1 MDHEN, CDR2 SYDVKM. Trimming at V came to 7 bases and at J to 2 bases, leaving 6 bases not matched to a gene. The CDR3 totals 15 residues. CDR3 DNA sequence: TGTGCCAGCACCGACCGGGACAGGGGCAATCAGCCCCAGCATTTT. Translation gives CASTDRDRGNQPQHF. The complete variable domain, with remaining parts taken from reference TRBV28 and TRBJ1-5, reads DVKVTQSSRYLVKRTGEKVFLECVQDMDHENMFWYRQDPGLGLRLIYFSYDVKMKEKGDIPEGYSVSREKKERFSLILESASTNQTSMYLCASTDRDRGNQPQHFGDGTRLSIL.

The chain uses TRBV10-2 and TRBJ1-6; D unclear. Germline CDR1 and CDR2: WSHSY and SAAADI. This CDR3 comprises 12 residues. V lost 0 bases and J 19 bases, leaving 13 bases between the germline ends. The CDR3: CASSESRIPEHF. The DNA of the CDR3 is TGCGCCAGCAGTGAGTCGAGAATTCCGGAGCACTTT.

The chain joins TRBV20-1 to TRBJ1-1, with D uncertain. With 3 bases removed from V and 2 bases from J, the gap between germline ends came to 10 bases. The germline V gene encodes CDR1 DFQATT and CDR2 SNEGSKA (reference sequence). The CDR3 is made up of 13 amino acids. The CDR3 loop reads CSASGGKNTEAFF. The CDR3 DNA follows: TGCAGTGCTAGTGGCGGGAAAAACACTGAAGCTTTCTTT.

This chain connects TRBV19 to TRBJ2-1; 7 nucleotides match TRBD2. Germline lookup yields CDR1 LNHDA and CDR2 SQIVND (reference sequence). V gave up 5 bases and J gave up 7 bases; unmatched junction bases: 11. This CDR3 region has 15 residues. This CDR3 is CASSLGRALGNEQFF. CDR3 coding DNA: TGTGCCAGTAGTCTGGGGAGGGCGCTTGGGAATGAGCAGTTCTTC.

This rearrangement joins TRBV11-2 to TRBJ2-5, with 7 bases identical to TRBD1. Germline V gives CDR1 SGHAT, CDR2 FQNNGV. The V gene end was trimmed by 1 base and the J gene end by 4 bases; junction bases not matched to a gene: 6. The CDR3 consists of 15 residues. CDR3 DNA: TGTGCCAGCAGCTTAGGGTTCTCAGGGGGAGAGACCCAGTACTTC. It specifies CASSLGFSGGETQYF.

This chain joins TRBV14 and TRBJ2-3, with D possibly TRBD1 on 5 matching bases. CDR1 is SGHDN and CDR2 is FVKESK in the germline V gene. The CDR3 length is 15 residues. V shed 3 bases and J shed 1 base, with 11 bases lying between them. The chain's CDR3 is CASSHPLTGTDTQYF. The CDR3 coding sequence is TGTGCCAGCAGCCACCCGTTGACAGGCACAGATACGCAGTATTTT.

The chain joins TRBV2 to TRBJ1-1; a possible D gene is TRBD1 (6 bases). CDR3 length: 14 residues. Trimming took 2 bases from V and 7 from J, leaving 14 bases between them. Germline V CDR1 and CDR2: SNHLY, FYNNEI. In DNA form, the CDR3 reads TGTGCCAGCAGTGAAACCGGGACAAGGGGTGAAGCTTTCTTT. Translating gives CASSETGTRGEAFF.

This clone was found once. The V and J genes are TRBV19 and TRBJ1-1; D gene unclear. Germline CDR1 reads LNHDA; CDR2 reads SQIVND (reference sequence). The CDR3 totals 13 residues. V was cut by 3 bases and J by 8 bases, with 13 bases left in between. The CDR3 here is CASSIKGATEAFF. The CDR3 DNA is TGTGCCAGTAGTATTAAGGGAGCCACCGAAGCTTTCTTT. The variable domain in full, with the rest retrieved from reference TRBV19 and TRBJ1-1, is DGGITQSPKYLFRKEGQNVTLSCEQNLNHDAMYWYRQDPGQGLRLIYYSQIVNDFQKGDIAEGYSVSREKKESFPLTVTSAQKNPTAFYLCASSIKGATEAFFGQGTRLTVV.

The chain combines TRBV7-6 with TRBJ1-2; 9 positions match TRBD1. The CDR3 is 18 residues long. V was clipped by 4 bases and J by 4 bases; unmatched bases: 16. Germline CDR1 and CDR2: SGHVS and FNYEAQ. DNA for the CDR3: TGTGCCAGCAGCTCAACCCCTGGACGGGACAGGGTAACCTATGGCTACACCTTC. This gives the protein CASSSTPGRDRVTYGYTF.

This chain links TRBV13 with TRBJ2-7, with TRBD1 matching over 9 bases. This CDR3 is 16 amino acids long. J was trimmed by 4 bases and V by 5 bases; bases with no gene match: 12. Per germline, CDR1 PRHDT and CDR2 FYEKMQ (reference sequence). CDR3 DNA sequence: TGTGCCAGCAGCCCCCTCGGGACAGGGATGCTATACGAGCAGTACTTC. It encodes CASSPLGTGMLYEQYF.

This clone was recorded once. This chain joins TRBV28 and TRBJ1-6, with no clear D. Looked up from germline, CDR1 is MDHEN and CDR2 is SYDVKM. Deletions cut 5 bases from V and 6 bases from J, with 5 bases between. This CDR3 spans 12 amino acids. CDR3 sequence reads: CASSPGNSPLHF. CDR3 nucleotide sequence: TGTGCCAGCAGTCCCGGTAATTCACCCCTCCACTTT.

The J gene is TRBJ2-5, the V gene TRBV5-1; 11 bases are shared with TRBD2. CDR1 is SGHRS, CDR2 YFSETQ, per germline. Trimming took 4 bases from V and 4 from J; bases not matched to a gene: 6. The CDR3 loop spans 15 amino acids. CDR3 amino acids: CASSLAGGGGETQYF. DNA for the CDR3: TGCGCCAGCAGCCTAGCGGGAGGCGGAGGAGAGACCCAGTACTTC.

The genes are TRBV11-2 and TRBJ1-6; 8 bases are shared with TRBD1. CDR3 length: 15 amino acids. CDR1 is SGHAT and CDR2 is FQNNGV in the germline V gene. Unmatched junction bases numbered 10, after V lost 5 bases and J lost 10 bases. In DNA form, the CDR3 reads TGTGCCAGCAGCCCTGGACAGGGCCTTAGGTCACCCCTCCACTTT. Its translation is CASSPGQGLRSPLHF. The variable domain in full, with the rest retrieved from reference TRBV11-2 and TRBJ1-6, is EAGVAQSPRYKIIEKRQSVAFWCNPISGHATLYWYQQILGQGPKLLIQFQNNGVVDDSQLPKDRFSAERLKGVDSTLKIQPAKLEDSAVYLCASSPGQGLRSPLHFGNGTRLTVT.

Here the CDR3 DNA reads TGCGCCAGCAGCTTCGACTGGAACACTGAAGCTTTCTTT. Translation gives CASSFDWNTEAFF. The chain recombines TRBV5-1 with TRBJ1-1; D unresolved. Germline CDR1 SGHRS, CDR2 YFSETQ. The V end lost 2 bases, the J end lost 1 base, and 6 bases lay between the germline ends. This CDR3 comprises 13 residues.

The rearrangement joins TRBV2 to TRBJ2-1; TRBD2 aligns across 8 bases. CDR3 size: 14 residues. Per germline, CDR1 SNHLY and CDR2 FYNNEI. V was pared by 6 bases and J by 8 bases, with 9 bases of the junction left unmatched. The CDR3 protein is CASRGGTRGHEQFF. DNA of the CDR3: TGTGCCAGCAGAGGGGGGACTAGAGGGCATGAGCAGTTCTTC. Looking up the rest from reference TRBV2 and TRBJ2-1 gives the full variable domain: EPEVTQTPSHQVTQMGQEVILRCVPISNHLYFYWYRQILGQKVEFLVSFYNNEISEKSEIFDDQFSVERPDGSNFTLKIRSTKLEDSAMYFCASRGGTRGHEQFFGPGTRLTVL.

Concerning this clone: At one end the junction does not follow the germline gene, possibly because of a read error. The rearrangement links TRBV24-1 to TRBJ1-2, with TRBD1 matching 7 bases. This CDR3 is built from 12 residues. Germline values: CDR1 KGHDR, CDR2 SFDVKD. The CDR3 DNA is TGTGCCACCAGTGATCTAGGGACAGCTCTGGCCTTC. Protein sequence: CATSDLGTALAF.

The chain combines TRBV20-1 with TRBJ2-5; tentative D call: TRBD2 (6 bases). The CDR3 spans 13 residues. The V end lost 3 bases, the J end lost 2 bases, and 10 bases lay between the germline ends. The germline V gene has CDR1 DFQATT and CDR2 SNEGSKA (reference sequence). CDR3 protein: CSASLGRQETQYF. The CDR3 bases are TGCAGTGCTAGTTTGGGGAGGCAAGAGACCCAGTACTTC.

V gene TRBV11-2 combines with J gene TRBJ1-4; D is possibly TRBD1 (5 bases). Trimming cost V 5 bases and J 8 bases, with 18 bases left between them. The CDR3 sequence is 15 residues long. Germline loops: CDR1 SGHAT, CDR2 FQNNGV. CDR3 amino acids: CASSAWGRLGEKLFF. The DNA of the CDR3 is TGTGCCAGCAGCGCATGGGGCAGGTTGGGGGAAAAACTGTTTTTT.

This sequence joins TRBV7-8 and TRBJ1-1; D perhaps matches TRBD1 (6 bases). The CDR3 is made up of 15 amino acids. Germline values: CDR1 SGHVS, CDR2 FQNEAQ. V lost 4 bases and J lost 3, with 15 bases in between. The CDR3 loop is CASSSKSQGYTEAFF. The CDR3 nucleotides read TGTGCCAGCAGCTCTAAGTCGCAGGGGTACACTGAAGCTTTCTTT. Drawing the rest from reference TRBV7-8 and TRBJ1-1, the complete variable domain is GAGVSQSPRYKVAKRGQDVALRCDPISGHVSLFWYQQALGQGPEFLTYFQNEAQLDKSGLPSDRFFAERPEGSVSTLKIQRTQQEDSAVYLCASSSKSQGYTEAFFGQGTRLTVV.